What follows is one T cell receptor beta chain and its context. What it recognizes is unknown. This sample stems from a study of T cell responses to AZD1222 COVID-19 vaccine. Study-wide findings and caveats: Without day 14 samples, only post-peak T cell repertoires were studied. Receipt of two AZD1222 doses was followed by a rise in Spike-specific TCR breadth and depth. There were mostly white British donors and more females than males, and clonal diversity was possibly underestimated.

Sequencing used immunoSEQ multiplex PCR; TCRdb keeps in-frame clones, though not all of them. The profile shows roughly 130,000 clones, about 90% of them singletons. The CDR3 spans 14 residues. The trim removed 6 bases at V and 5 bases at J, leaving 6 bases unmatched. The germline gives CDR1 MNHEY, CDR2 SVGAGI. The sample consisted of peripheral blood, taken on day 0 of AZD1222 vaccination. This sequence originates from an adult in good health. The chain uses TRBV6-5 and TRBJ2-5, with TRBD2 identical over 10 bases. The CDR3 loop reads CASSSDSGRETQYF. The CDR3 DNA reads as TGTGCCAGCAGCTCAGATAGCGGGAGGGAGACCCAGTACTTC.